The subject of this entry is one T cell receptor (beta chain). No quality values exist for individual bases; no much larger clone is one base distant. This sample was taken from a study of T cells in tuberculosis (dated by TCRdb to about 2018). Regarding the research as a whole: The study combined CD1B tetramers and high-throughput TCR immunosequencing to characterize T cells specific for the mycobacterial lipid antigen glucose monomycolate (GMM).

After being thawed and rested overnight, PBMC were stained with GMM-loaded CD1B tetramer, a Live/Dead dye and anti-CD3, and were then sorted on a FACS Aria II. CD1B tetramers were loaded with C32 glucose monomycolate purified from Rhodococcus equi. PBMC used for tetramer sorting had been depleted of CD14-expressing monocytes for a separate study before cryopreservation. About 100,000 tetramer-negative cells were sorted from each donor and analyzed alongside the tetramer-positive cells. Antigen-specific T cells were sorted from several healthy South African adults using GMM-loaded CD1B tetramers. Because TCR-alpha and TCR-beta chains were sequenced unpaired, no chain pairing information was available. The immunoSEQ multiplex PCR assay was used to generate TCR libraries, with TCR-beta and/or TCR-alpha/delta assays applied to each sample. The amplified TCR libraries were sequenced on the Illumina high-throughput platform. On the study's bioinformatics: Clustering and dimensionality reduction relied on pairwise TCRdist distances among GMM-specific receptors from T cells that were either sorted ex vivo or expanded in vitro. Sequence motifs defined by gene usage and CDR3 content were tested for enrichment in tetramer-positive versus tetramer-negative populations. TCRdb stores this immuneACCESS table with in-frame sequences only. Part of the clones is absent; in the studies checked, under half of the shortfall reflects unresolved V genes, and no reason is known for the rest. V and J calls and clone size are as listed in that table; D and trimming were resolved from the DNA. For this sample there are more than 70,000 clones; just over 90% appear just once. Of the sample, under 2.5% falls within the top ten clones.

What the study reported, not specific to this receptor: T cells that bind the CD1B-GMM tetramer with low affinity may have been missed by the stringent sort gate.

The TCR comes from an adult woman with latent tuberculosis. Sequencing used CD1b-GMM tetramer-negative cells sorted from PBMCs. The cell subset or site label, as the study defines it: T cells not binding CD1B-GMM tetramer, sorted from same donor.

The bases read TGTGCCACCGTCGTTATACCCAGTGGCTACACCTTC. This translates into CATVVIPSGYTF. The chain is encoded by TRBV6-1 joined to TRBJ1-2; the D gene is unclear. Including the terminal cysteine and phenylalanine, the CDR3 comprises 12 residues. Only the CDR3 region is kept as DNA, spanning 36 bases read in frame from base 1. Reading the germline V gene gives CDR1 MNHNS and CDR2 SASEGT. V sheds 10 bases and J sheds 7 bases, leaving 16 bases between their ends.